The 17 T cell receptor beta chains listed next were all sequenced from one sample in a study of cytomegalovirus exposure and HLA in healthy donors (TCRdb year 2017). Preparation of the library involved the immunoSEQ multiplex PCR assay. For the multiplex PCR, a mixture combining 60 forward primers for TCR Vbeta segments and 13 reverse primers for TCR Jbeta segments was used. This is the immuneACCESS table as TCRdb keeps it, with only in-frame sequences that have V and J called. A part of the clones is gone; compared with another copy, unresolved V genes explain less than half, and the rest is unexplained. Counted in this sample were some 110,000 clones; roughly 13% of them appeared once. The top ten hold 16% of the sample. Sequenced sample: PBMCs. The source is a man aged 40-49 years in good health and CMV-seropositive.

This clone was observed a few times. This chain connects TRBV7-6 to TRBJ1-1, with D uncertain. The germline V gene encodes CDR1 SGHVS and CDR2 FNYEAQ. This CDR3 contains 14 residues. V lost 4 bases, J lost 2 bases, and 11 bases lay in between. CDR3 DNA: TGTGCCAGCAGCTCATCGGGGTTAAACACTGAAGCTTTCTTT. The encoded protein is CASSSSGLNTEAFF.

The rearrangement joins TRBV11-2 to TRBJ2-1, with 13 bases lining up with TRBD2. Germline V gene data show CDR1 as SGHAT and CDR2 as FQNNGV. V was clipped by 1 base and J by 6 bases; unmatched bases: 6. The CDR3 runs 17 residues. In DNA form, the CDR3 reads TGTGCCAGCAGCTTAGCACCTTGGACTAGCGGGAGCAATGAGCAGTTCTTC. Protein product: CASSLAPWTSGSNEQFF. Based on the CDR3 plus reference TRBV11-2 and TRBJ2-1, the full variable domain is EAGVAQSPRYKIIEKRQSVAFWCNPISGHATLYWYQQILGQGPKLLIQFQNNGVVDDSQLPKDRFSAERLKGVDSTLKIQPAKLEDSAVYLCASSLAPWTSGSNEQFFGPGTRLTVL.

This clone turned up a few times. The chain employs TRBV7-6 and TRBJ2-6, with 8 positions matching TRBD1. CDR3 size: 18 residues. Trimming removed 5 bases from V and 2 bases from J; junction bases left unmatched: 11. Germline CDR1 is SGHVS and CDR2 is FNYEAQ. The CDR3: CASSRMTGALAGANVLTF. CDR3 nucleotide sequence: TGTGCCAGCAGCAGGATGACAGGGGCCCTGGCTGGGGCCAACGTCCTGACTTTC.

The genes are TRBV2 and TRBJ2-7, with 7 bases lining up with TRBD2. The CDR3 loop spans 13 amino acids. Germline V gives CDR1 SNHLY, CDR2 FYNNEI. V lost 4 bases, J lost 5 bases, and 5 bases stayed unmatched. The CDR3 DNA follows: TGTGCCAGCAGTGTTCGACTAGCTGACGAGCAGTACTTC. Amino acid sequence: CASSVRLADEQYF.

About this clone itself: A junction boundary mismatches the germline segment, possibly from a read error. The rearrangement uses TRBV5-1 and TRBJ2-3; 8 bases are shared with TRBD2. The CDR3 extends over 16 amino acids. Looked up from germline, CDR1 is SGHRS and CDR2 is YFSETQ. The CDR3 bases are TGCGCCAGCAGCCCGGGTGGGGGACTAGAAAGTGATACGCCGTATTTT. It specifies CASSPGGGLESDTPYF.

This chain links TRBV4-1 with TRBJ2-2; D is unresolved. V shed 5 bases and J shed 4 bases, with 14 bases lying between them. Germline CDR1 is MGHRA and CDR2 is YSYEKL. This CDR3 comprises 15 residues. The CDR3, as DNA: TGCGCCAGCAGCGCCCCGACCCGAGGCACCGGGGAGCTGTTTTTT. This sequence encodes CASSAPTRGTGELFF.

The table lists this clone with a few counts. The chain is built from TRBV5-6 and TRBJ2-7, with 12 nucleotides matching TRBD2. The CDR3 totals 15 residues. Germline V gene lookup returns CDR1 SGHDT and CDR2 YYEEEE. V lost 4 bases to trimming and J lost 4 bases; unmatched junction nucleotides: 6. The CDR3 loop reads CASSTRLAGEYEQYF. For the CDR3, the DNA is TGTGCCAGCAGCACCCGACTAGCGGGGGAGTACGAGCAGTACTTC. Filled out from reference TRBV5-6 and TRBJ2-7, the complete variable domain reads DAGVTQSPTHLIKTRGQQVTLRCSPKSGHDTVSWYQQALGQGPQFIFQYYEEEERQRGNFPDRFSGHQFPNYSSELNVNALLLGDSALYLCASSTRLAGEYEQYFGPGTRLTVT.

This clone was seen only a few times. The V and J genes are TRBV6-6 and TRBJ1-5; TRBD1 might be the D (5 bases). This CDR3 has 14 residues. The germline V gene encodes CDR1 MNHNY and CDR2 SVGAGI (reference sequence). The ends were cut back, 4 bases at V and 2 bases at J, with 9 bases in the middle. The CDR3 DNA is TGTGCCAGCAGTTGGGGCGAAGGCAATCAGCCCCAGCATTTT. This encodes CASSWGEGNQPQHF.

J is TRBJ1-3 and V is TRBV2, with a tentative D call TRBD1 (5 bases). Trimming left V 8 bases short and J 0 bases short, with 14 bases between. Per germline, CDR1 SNHLY and CDR2 FYNNEI. The CDR3 consists of 15 residues. The CDR3 sequence is CASAGLRSSGNTIYF. As DNA, the CDR3 is TGTGCCAGCGCGGGACTCCGAAGCTCTGGAAACACCATATATTTT.

V gene TRBV30 combines with J gene TRBJ2-7; 7 bases fit TRBD2. Germline CDR1 reads GTSNPN; CDR2 reads SVGIG (reference sequence). This CDR3 is 15 amino acids long. V shed 0 bases, J shed 6 bases, and the junction held 11 bases outside the gene matches. The CDR3 sequence is CAWSVGGGPYGEQYF. CDR3 nucleotides: TGTGCCTGGAGTGTTGGGGGAGGGCCTTATGGCGAGCAGTACTTC.

The V call is TRBV5-1, the J call TRBJ2-3; possibly TRBD1 for D (6 bases). The ends were cut back, 4 bases at V and 2 bases at J, with 11 bases in the middle. The CDR3 loop spans 14 amino acids. Looked up from germline, CDR1 is SGHRS and CDR2 is YFSETQ. The CDR3 loop reads CASSPGETTDTQYF. CDR3 DNA sequence: TGCGCCAGCAGCCCAGGGGAGACCACAGATACGCAGTATTTT. The full variable domain, in which reference TRBV5-1 and TRBJ2-3 provide the parts outside the CDR3, is KAGVTQTPRYLIKTRGQQVTLSCSPISGHRSVSWYQQTPGQGLQFLFEYFSETQRNKGNFPGRFSGRQFSNSRSEMNVSTLELGDSALYLCASSPGETTDTQYFGPGTRLTVL.

This clone was detected a few times. This chain links TRBV28 with TRBJ1-3, with D hard to call. Trimming cost V 3 bases and J 0 bases, with 9 bases left between them. CDR3 length equals 15 residues. The germline V gene has CDR1 MDHEN and CDR2 SYDVKM. In DNA form, the CDR3 reads TGTGCCAGCAGTTTGACATATACCTCTGGAAACACCATATATTTT. This codes for CASSLTYTSGNTIYF.

This clone was counted between two and nine times. This chain connects TRBV15 to TRBJ2-1; D uncertain. This CDR3 contains 12 residues. The germline V gene has CDR1 LNHNV and CDR2 YYDKDF (reference sequence). V shed 0 bases and J shed 9 bases, with 6 bases lying between them. The CDR3 region has the DNA TGTGCCACCAGCAGAGATAGTGGTGAGCAGTTCTTC. This codes for CATSRDSGEQFF.

The chain recombines TRBV19 with TRBJ2-1; TRBD2 agrees at 7 bases. This CDR3 spans 15 amino acids. V was pared by 5 bases and J by 2 bases, with 6 bases of the junction left unmatched. The germline CDR1 and CDR2 sequences are LNHDA and SQIVND (reference sequence). This chain's CDR3 is CASSLASGPYNEQFF. In DNA, the CDR3 is TGTGCCAGTAGTTTGGCTAGCGGACCCTACAATGAGCAGTTCTTC.

The chain joins TRBV15 to TRBJ2-4, with 8 bases lining up with TRBD2. There are 17 residues in the CDR3. Germline V gene lookup returns CDR1 LNHNV and CDR2 YYDKDF (reference sequence). The junction had 12 bases not matched to a gene; V was cut back by 0 bases and J by 8 bases. The DNA for the CDR3 is TGTGCCACCAGCAGAGAGGGCGGGAGGCGGCTAGCGGACATTCAGTACTTC. Protein sequence: CATSREGGRRLADIQYF.

The chain joins TRBV7-9 to TRBJ2-5; TRBD1 matches 12 bases. V lost 2 bases, J lost 5 bases, and 12 bases stayed unmatched. This CDR3 has 18 residues. Germline V gene data show CDR1 as SEHNR and CDR2 as FQNEAQ (reference sequence). The CDR3: CASSLMPGQGAGVETQYF. The DNA for the CDR3 is TGTGCCAGCAGCTTAATGCCGGGACAGGGGGCGGGCGTGGAGACCCAGTACTTC.

In this sample, this clone turned up a few times. The J gene is TRBJ2-7, the V gene TRBV5-6; perhaps TRBD2 as D (6 bases). V was clipped by 1 base and J by 0 bases, with 14 bases between them. CDR1 SGHDT and CDR2 YYEEEE come from the germline V gene. The CDR3 runs to 16 residues. Here the CDR3 DNA reads TGTGCCAGCAGCTTGTTAGCGGATATTAGCTCCTACGAGCAGTACTTC. This translates into CASSLLADISSYEQYF.